Detailed here is one TCR beta chain. Profiling relied on immunoSEQ multiplex PCR, and the TCRdb table lists in-frame clones only, not all of them. There are 300,000 to 450,000 clones in the sample; approximately 91% occur only once, and about 0.94% lies in the top ten. CDR1 is LGHNA and CDR2 is YNFKEQ in the germline V gene. Trimming pared 4 bases from V and 7 bases from J, leaving 17 bases between. This CDR3 region has 14 residues. The data derive from a study of blood T cell repertoires in COVID-19. About the research overall: COVID-19 samples collected from the United States, Italy and Spain covered acute and convalescent phases. T cells, B-cell-depleted T cells, or PBMCs provided the cDNA or gDNA that served as material.

The chain employs TRBV4-2 and TRBJ2-7, with D perhaps TRBD1 (7 bases). Source material: PBMCs or T cells enriched from blood (not recorded which). The receptor was derived from a woman aged 30 to 39 who had been exposed to COVID-19. CDR3 DNA sequence: TGTGCCAGCAGCCCAAGGGGGCTAGGGGGGGAGCAGTACTTC. This gives the protein CASSPRGLGGEQYF.